These 21 T cell receptor beta chains originate from one sample sequenced in a study of T cells after yellow fever vaccination. TCRdb redid the calling of the 5' RACE reads with MiXCR, one entry per CDR3 protein. The repertoire holds some 300,000 distinct CDR3 sequences, approximately 3.9% seen once, with less than 25% in the top ten. Sequencing was performed on PBMCs, taken on the day of the yellow fever booster vaccination. These receptors all stem from a young man who received the YFV17D yellow fever vaccine.

The chain links TRBV18 to TRBJ1-1; D possibly corresponds to TRBD1 (6 bases). Germline V gene data show CDR1 as KGHSH and CDR2 as LQKENI. The CDR3 contains 14 residues. The V end was cut by 1 base, the J end by 5 bases, with 11 bases between. The CDR3 loop reads CASSPRQEGTEAFF. The CDR3 DNA sequence: TGTGCCAGCTCACCACGACAGGAGGGGACTGAAGCTTTCTTT.

This clonotype was counted many times. V usage is TRBV6-2 or TRBV6-3 and J usage is TRBJ2-3; D not resolved. The CDR3 loop spans 16 amino acids. Germline CDR1 MNHEY, CDR2 SVGEGT. Trimming left V 5 bases short and J 1 base short, with 16 bases between. CDR3 nucleotides: TGTGCCAGCAGTACACGCCACAGCCTACGCACAGATACGCAGTATTTT. Protein product: CASSTRHSLRTDTQYF.

This clonotype has more than one count but fewer than ten. The V and J genes are TRBV4-3 and TRBJ2-3; 8 positions match TRBD2. CDR3 length equals 16 residues. The trim removed 4 bases at V and 4 bases at J, leaving 10 bases unmatched. CDR1 is LGHNA, CDR2 YSLEER, per germline. The CDR3 coding sequence is TGCGCCAGCAGCCGCCGCGGTAGCGGGGTCCCAGATACGCAGTATTTT. Translation: CASSRRGSGVPDTQYF.

This clonotype occurred a few times. The V and J genes are TRBV20-1 and TRBJ2-3, with D tentatively TRBD2 (6 bases). Trimming removed 0 bases from V and 0 bases from J, with 10 bases in between. This CDR3 is 15 amino acids long. Germline V CDR1 and CDR2: DFQATT, SNEGSKA (reference sequence). The CDR3, as DNA: TGCAGTGCTAGAGATCAGGCGGGGAGCACAGATACGCAGTATTTT. This sequence encodes CSARDQAGSTDTQYF.

CDR3 DNA: TGTGCCAGCACCGAGGGACGGACGGGGGAAAAACTGTTTTTT. It codes for CASTEGRTGEKLFF. The rearrangement uses TRBV5-4 and TRBJ1-4; the D gene is possibly TRBD1 (5 bases). The CDR3 is made up of 14 amino acids. With 6 bases removed from V and 8 bases from J, the gap between germline ends came to 17 bases. Germline V CDR1 and CDR2: SGHNT, YYREEE (reference sequence).

The chain is built from TRBV4-1 and TRBJ1-2; TRBD1 is a possible D gene (6 bases). V was trimmed by 2 bases and J by 2 bases, leaving 18 bases between them. CDR3 length equals 17 residues. Germline CDR1 is MGHRA and CDR2 is YSYEKL. Here the CDR3 reads CASSQPREGHRNYGYTF. The CDR3 region has the DNA TGCGCCAGCAGCCAACCGAGGGAGGGACACCGAAACTATGGCTACACCTTC.

This clonotype was picked up many times. This chain connects TRBV11-2 to TRBJ1-1; D uncertain. The V gene lost 5 bases and the J gene lost 4 bases, with 17 bases spanning the gap. The CDR3 runs to 15 residues. Looked up from germline, CDR1 is SGHAT and CDR2 is FQNNGV. The DNA of the CDR3 is TGTGCCAGCAGCCTAGGGTCTGGTGGAGGCACTGAAGCTTTCTTT. As protein: CASSLGSGGGTEAFF.

This clonotype was detected ten times or more. The chain couples TRBV12-3 or TRBV12-4 to TRBJ2-5; D gene uncertain. The CDR3 consists of 14 residues. The V end was cut by 2 bases, the J end by 1 base, with 8 bases between. The CDR3 nucleotides are TGTGCCAGCAGTTTACTAGGGTTCCAAGAGACCCAGTACTTC. Its protein product is CASSLLGFQETQYF.

This chain links TRBV7-2 with TRBJ1-2; possible D gene TRBD1, 5 bases. V lost 4 bases and J 5 bases, leaving 14 bases between the germline ends. The CDR3 is 14 residues long. Germline V gene sequence: CDR1 SGHTA, CDR2 FQGNSA. This CDR3 is CASSSSGTIYGYTF. CDR3 nucleotides: TGTGCCAGCAGCTCCTCCGGGACTATTTATGGCTACACCTTC. The full variable domain, in which reference TRBV7-2 and TRBJ1-2 provide the parts outside the CDR3, is GAGVSQSPSNKVTEKGKDVELRCDPISGHTALYWYRQSLGQGLEFLIYFQGNSAPDKSGLPSDRFSAERTGGSVSTLTIQRTQQEDSAVYLCASSSSGTIYGYTFGSGTRLTVV.

This clonotype has just a few counts. The DNA for the CDR3 is TGTGCCCGGAAGGGAGGCGGGGGGCGAACAGAGACCCAGTACTTC. This codes for CARKGGGGRTETQYF. The V call is TRBV30, the J call TRBJ2-5, with TRBD2 matching 8 bases. The CDR3 length is 15 residues. CDR1 is GTSNPN and CDR2 is SVGIG in the germline V gene (reference sequence). V lost 8 bases and J lost 4; bases outside the gene matches: 15. The variable domain in full, completed from reference TRBV30 and TRBJ2-5, reads SQTIHQWPATLVQPVGSPLSLECTVEGTSNPNLYWYRQAAGRGLQLLFYSVGIGQISSEVPQNLSASRPQDRQFILSSKKLLLSDSGFYLCARKGGGGRTETQYFGPGTRLLVL.

This clonotype was seen at least ten times. The genes are TRBV18 and TRBJ2-2; no clear D gene. Germline V gives CDR1 KGHSH, CDR2 LQKENI. This CDR3 is 14 amino acids long. The V end lost 0 bases, the J end lost 5 bases, and 7 bases lay between the germline ends. CDR3 nucleotide sequence: TGTGCCAGCTCACCACCGAGCGTGACCGGGGAGCTGTTTTTT. Translation gives CASSPPSVTGELFF.

The chain has TRBV5-8 and TRBJ2-1; weak D call: TRBD2 (7 bases). The germline V and J ends were trimmed by 2 bases and 6 bases, with 15 bases remaining between them. The CDR3 is 15 amino acids. The germline gives CDR1 SGHTS, CDR2 YDEGEE. CDR3 in amino acids: CASSFLRGGLNEQFF. The DNA for the CDR3 is TGTGCCAGCAGCTTCTTGAGGGGGGGCCTCAATGAGCAGTTCTTC.

This clonotype was seen more than once but under ten times. J is TRBJ2-6 and V is TRBV6-2 or TRBV6-3; tentative D call: TRBD1 (6 bases). CDR3 length equals 15 residues. Trimming removed 7 bases from V and 0 bases from J, with 10 bases in between. Germline CDR1 reads MNHEY; CDR2 reads SVGEGT. CDR3 sequence: CASNRQVSGANVLTF. In nucleotides, the CDR3 is TGTGCCAGCAACCGACAGGTCTCTGGGGCCAACGTCCTGACTTTC.

The table lists this clonotype with many counts. The V call is TRBV5-1, the J call TRBJ1-1; perhaps TRBD1 as D (5 bases). Germline V gene data show CDR1 as SGHRS and CDR2 as YFSETQ. V dropped 0 bases and J dropped 10 bases, with 13 bases sitting between them. The CDR3 is made up of 13 amino acids. The CDR3 is CASSLEAGLGAFF. The CDR3 nucleotides are TGCGCCAGCAGCTTGGAGGCAGGGCTCGGAGCTTTCTTT.

This clonotype was counted many times. The chain joins TRBV6-6 to TRBJ2-7; 8 nucleotides match TRBD1. The V gene end was trimmed by 3 bases and the J gene end by 6 bases; junction bases not matched to a gene: 10. This CDR3 spans 15 amino acids. From germline, CDR1 is MNHNY and CDR2 SVGAGI (reference sequence). The chain's CDR3 is CASSYSTDRVAEQYF. The CDR3, as DNA: TGTGCCAGCAGTTATTCCACGGACAGGGTTGCCGAGCAGTACTTC.

At least ten counts were recorded for this clonotype. V and J are TRBV7-6 and TRBJ2-3, with 8 positions matching TRBD1. CDR3 length: 14 residues. Germline V gene sequence: CDR1 SGHVS, CDR2 FNYEAQ. Germline trimming cut 5 bases from V and 6 bases from J; bases unmatched to any gene: 7. The CDR3, as DNA: TGTGCCAGCAGCCTTGGGACAGGCCCGGATACGCAGTATTTT. Protein: CASSLGTGPDTQYF. The full variable domain, in which reference TRBV7-6 and TRBJ2-3 provide the parts outside the CDR3, is GAGVSQSPRYKVTKRGQDVALRCDPISGHVSLYWYRQALGQGPEFLTYFNYEAQQDKSGLPNDRFSAERPEGSISTLTIQRTEQRDSAMYRCASSLGTGPDTQYFGPGTRLTVL.

This clonotype was recorded many times. The chain is built from TRBV12-3 or TRBV12-4 and TRBJ2-7; D is possibly TRBD1 (5 bases). This CDR3 comprises 13 residues. The CDR3 coding sequence is TGTGCGAGCCGTTTAGGGGTTGGCTACGAGCAGTACTTC. Its protein is CASRLGVGYEQYF.

The chain joins TRBV2 to TRBJ1-5; maybe TRBD1 (5 bases). CDR1 and CDR2 from the germline V gene are SNHLY and FYNNEI. The ends were cut back, 5 bases at V and 4 bases at J, with 12 bases in the middle. CDR3 length: 14 amino acids. CDR3 sequence reads: CASSPGPLNQPQHF. DNA of the CDR3: TGTGCCAGCAGTCCGGGGCCGCTTAATCAGCCCCAGCATTTT.

The table lists this clonotype with many counts. J is TRBJ2-5 and V is TRBV4-1; D gene ambiguous. Germline V CDR1 and CDR2: MGHRA, YSYEKL. The CDR3 sequence is 13 residues long. V was trimmed by 10 bases and J by 5 bases, leaving 17 bases between them. CDR3 loop: CATAALRSETQYF. DNA for the CDR3: TGCGCCACCGCCGCTCTGCGGAGTGAGACCCAGTACTTC.

Ten or more counts support this clonotype. The rearrangement links TRBV7-2 to TRBJ2-5; unclear D gene. Germline values: CDR1 SGHTA, CDR2 FQGNSA. Trimming stripped 3 bases from V and 1 base from J, with 9 bases between. The CDR3 contains 14 residues. In nucleotides, the CDR3 is TGTGCCAGCAGCTTTGCAGGCTTCCAAGAGACCCAGTACTTC. Its translation is CASSFAGFQETQYF.

Note on this clonotype: A much larger clone differs by one base, so this may be a read error. Since no conserved phenylalanine or tryptophan closes the CDR3, a read error is the likely cause. The chain uses TRBV28 and TRBJ1-2; D gene unclear. The CDR3 length is 12 residues. V lost 7 bases, J lost 4 bases, and 10 bases lay in between. Germline V CDR1 and CDR2: MDHEN, SYDVKM. DNA for the CDR3: TGTGCCAGCACCTTAGGTACCTATGGCTACACCTTG. Its protein product is CASTLGTYGYTL.